This TCR beta chain was sequenced for a study of patients and donors after allogeneic stem cell transplantation. Via MiXCR, TCRdb re-called the RT-PCR reads, giving one row per CDR3 protein. The sample carries some 960,000 distinct CDR3 sequences, approximately 18% recorded once. CDR3 length: 16 residues. Germline CDR1 SGHRS, CDR2 YFSETQ. Deletions cut 2 bases from V and 3 bases from J, with 18 bases between. J is TRBJ2-7 and V is TRBV5-1; D perhaps matches TRBD1 (6 bases). Sequenced material: blood, either unsorted or a sorted T cell fraction (not recorded which). The source is a human donor who was either an allogeneic HSCT recipient or a stem cell or donor lymphocyte infusion donor (not recorded which). It is not recorded whose cells these are; they may come from a transplant donor. CDR3 sequence: CASSLGDTMAVYEQYF. The CDR3 DNA is TGCGCCAGCAGCTTAGGGGACACCATGGCGGTCTACGAGCAGTACTTC.